This T cell receptor beta chain was captured in a study of cytomegalovirus exposure and HLA in healthy donors. Findings and limits, study-wide: The study flagged around 160 TCR beta chains as cytomegalovirus-associated.

A remark on this clone: What it binds is not known.

The CDR3 spans 13 residues. Germline CDR1 reads MDHEN; CDR2 reads SYDVKM. V gave up 7 bases and J gave up 8 bases; unmatched junction bases: 6. With 60 Vbeta and 13 Jbeta primers, the PCR was carried out. Authors' methods: Unique TCR beta chains totaled some 80 million in a later count, with roughly 11 million of them shared. Some clones are missing from TCRdb's copy, which holds only in-frame ones; the method was immunoSEQ multiplex PCR. That table is the source of V, J and clone size, and D and trimming were worked out from the DNA. The sample consists of around 68,000 clones, approximately 77% of them appearing once.

The rearrangement joins TRBV28 to TRBJ2-2; 8 nucleotides agree with TRBD2. The sequence was collected from a woman aged 25 to 39 in good health and CMV-seropositive. Specimen: PBMCs. As DNA, the CDR3 is TGTGCCAGCATAAGTGGCGGGAGGGGGGAGCTGTTTTTT. It translates to CASISGGRGELFF.